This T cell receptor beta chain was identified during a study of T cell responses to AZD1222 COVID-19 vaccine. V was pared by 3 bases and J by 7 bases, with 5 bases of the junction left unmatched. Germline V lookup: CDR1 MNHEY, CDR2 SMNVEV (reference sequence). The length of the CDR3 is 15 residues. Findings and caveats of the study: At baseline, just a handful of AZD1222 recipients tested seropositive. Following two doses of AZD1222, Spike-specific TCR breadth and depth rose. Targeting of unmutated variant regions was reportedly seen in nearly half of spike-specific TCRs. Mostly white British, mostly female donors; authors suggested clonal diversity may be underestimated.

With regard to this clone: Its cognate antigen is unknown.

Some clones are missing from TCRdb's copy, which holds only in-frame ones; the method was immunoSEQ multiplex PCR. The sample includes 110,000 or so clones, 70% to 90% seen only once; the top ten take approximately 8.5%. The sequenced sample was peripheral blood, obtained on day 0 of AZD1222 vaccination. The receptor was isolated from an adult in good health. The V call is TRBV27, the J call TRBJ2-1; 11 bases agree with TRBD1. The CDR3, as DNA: TGTGCCAGCAGTTTCGGACAGGGGGCGAGGAATGAGCAGTTCTTC. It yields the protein CASSFGQGARNEQFF.